The 29 T cell receptor beta chains given below trace back to one sample, sequenced in a study of blood T cell repertoires in COVID-19. The protocol was immunoSEQ multiplex PCR, while the TCRdb copy is restricted to in-frame clones and leaves out a portion. The table shows a few hundred thousand clones, with 70% to 85% occurring only once. Sequenced input: peripheral blood. The source is a human donor with acute or convalescent COVID-19. The donor label of this sample is uncertain.

The chain has TRBV15 and TRBJ1-3, with TRBD1 as a possible D gene (5 bases). Germline values: CDR1 LNHNV, CDR2 YYDKDF (reference sequence). Trimming removed 0 bases at V and 4 bases at J, with 13 bases between. The length of the CDR3 is 16 residues. In DNA form, the CDR3 reads TGTGCCACCAGCAGAGATAAGGGGCTAAGAGGAAACACCATATATTTT. It codes for CATSRDKGLRGNTIYF.

V gene TRBV6-5 combines with J gene TRBJ1-1; 9 nucleotides line up with TRBD1. CDR3 length: 14 residues. The germline V gene encodes CDR1 MNHEY and CDR2 SVGAGI. Unmatched junction bases numbered 3, after V lost 6 bases and J lost 1 base. The CDR3 sequence is CASRRGQGNTEAFF. CDR3 coding DNA: TGTGCCAGCAGGCGGGGACAGGGGAACACTGAAGCTTTCTTT.

This clone occurred a few times. The chain employs TRBV29-1 and TRBJ2-7, with TRBD2 identical over 9 bases. With V trimmed by 6 bases and J by 6 bases, 12 bases remained unmatched. This CDR3 comprises 14 residues. Germline CDR1 and CDR2: SQVTM and ANQGSEA. The DNA of the CDR3 is TGCAGCGTCAACCTGGGAGCGGGGGGAGGCGAGCAGTACTTC. Residues: CSVNLGAGGGEQYF.

The rearrangement uses TRBV3-1 (or the pseudogene TRBV3-2) and TRBJ1-5; D might be TRBD1 (6 bases). CDR3 length: 14 residues. The germline V gene has CDR1 LGHDT and CDR2 YNNKEL (reference sequence). V gave up 2 bases and J gave up 10 bases, with 15 bases separating them. The CDR3 DNA is TGTGCCAGCAGCCAAAAGGGGGGCGGGGGACCCCAGCATTTT. The encoded protein is CASSQKGGGGPQHF.

Only a few counts were recorded for this clone. The chain uses TRBV15 and TRBJ1-1; D call uncertain. The CDR3 runs 13 residues. CDR1 and CDR2 (germline): LNHNV, YYDKDF (reference sequence). Deletions cut 0 bases from V and 3 bases from J, with 5 bases between. The CDR3 sequence is CATSRETHTEAFF. CDR3 in DNA: TGTGCCACCAGCAGAGAAACACACACTGAAGCTTTCTTT.

The rearrangement uses TRBV30 and TRBJ2-7; 8 positions match TRBD1. Germline V gene lookup returns CDR1 GTSNPN and CDR2 SVGIG (reference sequence). V lost 0 bases, J lost 6 bases, and 4 bases stayed unmatched. The CDR3 has 13 amino acids. CDR3 amino acids: CAWSVGTGREQYF. For the CDR3, the DNA is TGTGCCTGGAGTGTCGGGACAGGTCGCGAGCAGTACTTC.

J is TRBJ2-7 and V is TRBV18, with D possibly being TRBD2 (5 bases). V lost 1 base and J lost 7, with 14 bases in between. The CDR3 is made up of 14 amino acids. CDR1 and CDR2 from the germline V gene are KGHSH and LQKENI. CDR3 amino acids: CASSPRAVGWEQYF. CDR3 nucleotide sequence: TGTGCCAGCTCACCACGAGCGGTGGGGTGGGAGCAGTACTTC. The full variable domain, in which reference TRBV18 and TRBJ2-7 provide the parts outside the CDR3, is NAGVMQNPRHLVRRRGQEARLRCSPMKGHSHVYWYRQLPEEGLKFMVYLQKENIIDESGMPKERFSAEFPKEGPSILRIQQVVRGDSAAYFCASSPRAVGWEQYFGPGTRLTVT.

The J gene is TRBJ2-4, the V gene TRBV11-2; unclear D gene. The CDR3 sequence is 11 residues long. Germline V CDR1 and CDR2: SGHAT, FQNNGV. V gave up 1 base and J gave up 8 bases, with 3 bases separating them. DNA for the CDR3: TGTGCCAGCAGCTTAGCATACATTCAGTACTTC. Translation gives CASSLAYIQYF.

This chain connects TRBV30 to TRBJ2-7; a possible D gene is TRBD1 (6 bases). Trimming stripped 8 bases from V and 10 bases from J, with 18 bases between. Germline V gene lookup returns CDR1 GTSNPN and CDR2 SVGIG (reference sequence). This CDR3 is 11 amino acids long. CDR3 region: CAQRTANNQYF. The CDR3 DNA reads as TGTGCCCAAAGGACAGCCAACAATCAGTACTTC.

This sequence joins TRBV11-2 and TRBJ2-3; possibly TRBD1 for D (7 bases). Germline CDR1 reads SGHAT; CDR2 reads FQNNGV. Between the trimmed V and J ends, which lost 5 bases and 4 bases, there was a span of 16 bases. This CDR3 is built from 15 residues. The CDR3 DNA reads as TGTGCCAGCAGCACCCACAGGGGAGGCTCAGATACGCAGTATTTT. The encoded protein is CASSTHRGGSDTQYF. The full variable domain, its missing parts supplied by reference TRBV11-2 and TRBJ2-3, is EAGVAQSPRYKIIEKRQSVAFWCNPISGHATLYWYQQILGQGPKLLIQFQNNGVVDDSQLPKDRFSAERLKGVDSTLKIQPAKLEDSAVYLCASSTHRGGSDTQYFGPGTRLTVL.

A few counts support this clone. The chain recombines TRBV27 with TRBJ2-2; weak D call: TRBD1 (5 bases). The CDR3 loop spans 15 amino acids. Germline-derived CDR1 and CDR2 are MNHEY and SMNVEV (reference sequence). V was clipped by 6 bases and J by 7 bases, with 18 bases between them. The CDR3 spells CASSQQAFISGELFF. The DNA of the CDR3 is TGTGCCAGCAGCCAACAGGCTTTTATTAGCGGGGAGCTGTTTTTT.

The rearrangement links TRBV7-9 to TRBJ1-2, with a weak D call TRBD1 (5 bases). Trimming stripped 6 bases from V and 0 bases from J, with 11 bases between. Germline V lookup: CDR1 SEHNR, CDR2 FQNEAQ (reference sequence). This CDR3 comprises 14 residues. CDR3 residues: CASRQGASNYGYTF. CDR3 DNA: TGTGCCAGCAGGCAGGGTGCTTCTAACTATGGCTACACCTTC.

CDR3 DNA sequence: TGTGCCAGCAGTTTCGGGGGGTTTGTTTCTAATGAGCAGTTCTTC. It is translated as CASSFGGFVSNEQFF. The rearrangement links TRBV7-9 to TRBJ2-1, with 7 bases matching TRBD2. CDR1 is SEHNR, CDR2 FQNEAQ, per germline (reference sequence). This CDR3 region has 15 residues. The trim removed 6 bases at V and 7 bases at J, leaving 12 bases unmatched. Full variable domain (missing parts from reference TRBV7-9 and TRBJ2-1): DTGVSQNPRHKITKRGQNVTFRCDPISEHNRLYWYRQTLGQGPEFLTYFQNEAQLEKSRLLSDRFSAERPKGSFSTLEIQRTEQGDSAMYLCASSFGGFVSNEQFFGPGTRLTVL.

The chain recombines TRBV18 with TRBJ1-6; D is perhaps TRBD1 (6 bases). V was clipped by 0 bases and J by 14 bases, with 11 bases between them. CDR1 is KGHSH, CDR2 LQKENI, per germline. CDR3 length: 13 residues. CDR3 DNA sequence: TGTGCCAGCTCACCACCCCAGGGGCAGACCCTCCACTTT. It codes for CASSPPQGQTLHF.

This chain links TRBV5-1 with TRBJ1-2; 10 nucleotides match TRBD1. Germline V gene sequence: CDR1 SGHRS, CDR2 YFSETQ. This CDR3 is built from 18 residues. V gave up 3 bases and J gave up 4 bases; unmatched junction bases: 15. The CDR3 region has the DNA TGCGCCAGCAGCTACTACCCGGGACAGGGGCCCTCCGGCTATGGCTACACCTTC. Its protein is CASSYYPGQGPSGYGYTF.

The chain couples TRBV7-9 to TRBJ2-1, with TRBD2 identical over 8 bases. Germline V gives CDR1 SEHNR, CDR2 FQNEAQ (reference sequence). The length of the CDR3 is 16 residues. The J segment lost 0 bases and the V segment lost 8 bases, leaving 9 bases of the junction unmatched. The CDR3 DNA follows: TGTGCCAGCGGAGATTCCGGGACTAGCTCCTACAATGAGCAGTTCTTC. This translates into CASGDSGTSSYNEQFF.

There are a few counts of this clone. DNA for the CDR3: TGTGCCAGCAGCCATATTTTGATAAGCGGGGGCCGCACCGGGGAGCTGTTTTTT. Its protein is CASSHILISGGRTGELFF. The genes are TRBV3-1 (or the pseudogene TRBV3-2) and TRBJ2-2; 8 bases are shared with TRBD2. Germline assignment: CDR1 LGHDT and CDR2 YNNKEL (reference sequence). V lost 3 bases, J lost 4 bases, and 13 bases stayed unmatched. The CDR3 runs 18 residues.

The chain carries TRBV30 and TRBJ2-1, with D maybe TRBD1 (6 bases). V was clipped by 2 bases and J by 7 bases, with 21 bases between them. CDR3 length equals 16 residues. Germline assignment: CDR1 GTSNPN and CDR2 SVGIG (reference sequence). CDR3 in DNA: TGTGCCTGGAGTAGGCACTTATTCTCTCAGGGGAATGAGCAGTTCTTC. This gives the protein CAWSRHLFSQGNEQFF.

The chain recombines TRBV28 with TRBJ2-1, with 8 positions matching TRBD2. Germline V gene sequence: CDR1 MDHEN, CDR2 SYDVKM. V shed 3 bases and J 4 bases; nucleotides not matched to a gene: 5. This CDR3 spans 15 amino acids. CDR3 region: CASSFHGGGYNEQFF. The CDR3 nucleotides read TGTGCCAGCAGTTTCCATGGCGGGGGGTACAATGAGCAGTTCTTC.

This clone was seen a few times. The gene calls are TRBV29-1 and TRBJ2-1; perhaps TRBD2 as D (5 bases). V dropped 4 bases and J dropped 11 bases, with 21 bases sitting between them. The CDR3 is made up of 14 amino acids. Germline values: CDR1 SQVTM, CDR2 ANQGSEA. The CDR3 region is CSVGGSTRLTKQFF. The CDR3 DNA is TGCAGCGTTGGAGGGAGCACTAGACTAACTAAGCAGTTCTTC.

CDR3 in DNA: TGCGCCAGCAGCCAAGATTTTAGGTCTAGCGGATCCTACGAGCAGTACTTC. It encodes CASSQDFRSSGSYEQYF. The chain has TRBV4-1 and TRBJ2-7, with TRBD2 matching over 7 bases. J gave up 1 base and V 0 bases, and 9 bases lay outside the gene matches. This CDR3 has 17 residues. Germline values: CDR1 MGHRA, CDR2 YSYEKL.

V usage is TRBV18 and J usage is TRBJ2-5, with TRBD1 as a possible D gene (6 bases). Looked up from germline, CDR1 is KGHSH and CDR2 is LQKENI. The CDR3 spans 13 residues. V dropped 5 bases and J dropped 1 base, with 8 bases sitting between them. CDR3 nucleotides: TGTGCCAGCTCAAGGACAGTCCAAGAGACCCAGTACTTC. Translating gives CASSRTVQETQYF.

CDR3 sequence reads: CASSLESVRGNTEAFF. The CDR3 coding sequence is TGTGCCAGCAGCTTAGAGTCTGTCAGGGGGAACACTGAAGCTTTCTTT. The rearrangement uses TRBV7-2 and TRBJ1-1, with D perhaps TRBD1 (6 bases). CDR1 is SGHTA and CDR2 is FQGNSA in the germline V gene. Trimming shortened V by 1 base and J by 1 base, and 13 bases separated the two germline ends. This CDR3 spans 16 amino acids.

The chain carries TRBV7-2 and TRBJ2-7; D possibly corresponds to TRBD1 (8 bases). CDR1 is SGHTA and CDR2 is FQGNSA in the germline V gene. Deletions cut 5 bases from V and 5 bases from J, with 22 bases between. The CDR3 contains 16 residues. For the CDR3, the DNA is TGTGCCAGCAGCCCCCCCCCACAGGGGGGGCCCAACGAGCAGTACTTC. This codes for CASSPPPQGGPNEQYF.

The rearrangement uses TRBV20-1 and TRBJ2-2; 10 positions agree with TRBD2. V gave up 3 bases and J gave up 4 bases; unmatched junction bases: 11. Germline CDR1 is DFQATT and CDR2 is SNEGSKA (reference sequence). This CDR3 is 17 amino acids long. The CDR3 loop is CSASGAAAGGGTGELFF. The CDR3, as DNA: TGCAGTGCTAGTGGCGCGGCAGCGGGAGGGGGCACCGGGGAGCTGTTTTTT.

This clone was found a few times. The chain employs TRBV7-9 and TRBJ2-1, with D maybe TRBD1 (6 bases). V was shortened by 5 bases and J by 7 bases, with 15 bases between the two germline ends. CDR1 is SEHNR and CDR2 is FQNEAQ in the germline V gene (reference sequence). The CDR3 length is 14 residues. CDR3 coding DNA: TGTGCCAGCAGCACGGTGGCAGGGGCTAATGAGCAGTTCTTC. Amino acid sequence: CASSTVAGANEQFF.

The chain joins TRBV3-1 (or the pseudogene TRBV3-2) to TRBJ2-3; possibly TRBD2 for D (5 bases). Germline assignment: CDR1 LGHDT and CDR2 YNNKEL (reference sequence). The length of the CDR3 is 12 residues. V was cut by 3 bases and J by 6 bases, with 7 bases left in between. As DNA, the CDR3 is TGTGCCAGCAGCCACCGGGATGATACGCAGTATTTT. It is translated as CASSHRDDTQYF.

The chain uses TRBV19 and TRBJ1-2, with 8 positions matching TRBD1. The CDR3 runs to 13 residues. CDR1 and CDR2 (germline): LNHDA, SQIVND (reference sequence). V gave up 5 bases and J gave up 4 bases; unmatched junction bases: 3. The CDR3 loop is CASSPGQGYGYTF. In DNA form, the CDR3 reads TGTGCCAGTAGTCCCGGACAGGGCTATGGCTACACCTTC.

The chain employs TRBV6-5 and TRBJ1-2, with D tentatively TRBD1 (6 bases). CDR1 and CDR2 from the germline V gene are MNHEY and SVGAGI. This CDR3 has 14 residues. The V end lost 6 bases, the J end lost 2 bases, and 13 bases lay between the germline ends. The CDR3 sequence is CASSILQGNYGYTF. The CDR3 coding sequence is TGTGCCAGCAGCATTCTACAGGGAAACTATGGCTACACCTTC.